The TCR beta chain described here comes from a study of blood T cell repertoires in COVID-19. Overall study: Whether acute or convalescent, the COVID-19 samples came from the United States, Italy and Spain.

The CDR3 is made up of 14 amino acids. The ends were cut back, 6 bases at V and 8 bases at J, with 17 bases in the middle. Germline-derived CDR1 and CDR2 are LGHDT and YNNKEL (reference sequence). Across 24 US areas, participants ranged in age from about 18 to 90 years. Measured with immunoSEQ multiplex PCR; TCRdb has only the in-frame clones, and not every one. Counted here are about 200,000 clones, 65% to 85% occurring once; the ten biggest clones make up less than 8.5%. The chain uses TRBV3-1 (or the pseudogene TRBV3-2) and TRBJ2-1; no firm D call. Sequencing used PBMCs or T cells enriched from blood (not recorded which). This receptor was obtained from a man aged 35 to 55 who had recovered from COVID-19. In DNA, the CDR3 is TGTGCCAGCAGAAAAGCCCCCCAGGTCCATGAGCAGTTCTTC. Translation: CASRKAPQVHEQFF.